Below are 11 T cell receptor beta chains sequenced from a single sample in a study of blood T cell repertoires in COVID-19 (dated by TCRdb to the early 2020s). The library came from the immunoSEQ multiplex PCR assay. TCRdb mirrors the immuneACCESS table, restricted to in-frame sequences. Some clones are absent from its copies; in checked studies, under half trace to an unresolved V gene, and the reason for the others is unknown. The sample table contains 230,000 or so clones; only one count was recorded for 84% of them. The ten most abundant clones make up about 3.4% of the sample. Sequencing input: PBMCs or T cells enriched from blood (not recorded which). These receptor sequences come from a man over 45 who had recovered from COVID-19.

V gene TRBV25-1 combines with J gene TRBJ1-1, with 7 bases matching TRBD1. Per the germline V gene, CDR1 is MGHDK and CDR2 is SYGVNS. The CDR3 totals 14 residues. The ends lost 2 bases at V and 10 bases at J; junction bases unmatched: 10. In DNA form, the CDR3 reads TGTGCCAGCAGTGAACCCAACAGGGGTCACGGAGCTTTCTTT. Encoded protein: CASSEPNRGHGAFF.

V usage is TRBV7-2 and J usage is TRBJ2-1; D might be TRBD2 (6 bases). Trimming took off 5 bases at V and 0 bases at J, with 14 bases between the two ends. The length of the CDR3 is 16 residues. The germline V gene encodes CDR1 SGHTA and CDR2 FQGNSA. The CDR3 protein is CASSLHRRDSYNEQFF. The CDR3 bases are TGTGCCAGCAGCCTCCACCGGAGGGACTCCTACAATGAGCAGTTCTTC.

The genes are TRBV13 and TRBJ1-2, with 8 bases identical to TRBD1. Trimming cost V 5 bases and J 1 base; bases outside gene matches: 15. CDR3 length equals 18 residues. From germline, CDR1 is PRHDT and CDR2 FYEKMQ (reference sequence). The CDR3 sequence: CASSGRQGARTLNYGYTF. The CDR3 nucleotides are TGTGCCAGCAGCGGCCGCCAGGGGGCGCGTACTCTTAACTATGGCTACACCTTC.

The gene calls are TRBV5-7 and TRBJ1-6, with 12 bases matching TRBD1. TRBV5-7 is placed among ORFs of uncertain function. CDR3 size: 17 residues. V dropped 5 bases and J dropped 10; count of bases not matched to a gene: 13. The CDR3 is CASSYGDRGLRGSPLHF. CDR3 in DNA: TGTGCCAGCAGTTACGGGGACAGGGGGCTCCGGGGATCACCCCTCCACTTT.

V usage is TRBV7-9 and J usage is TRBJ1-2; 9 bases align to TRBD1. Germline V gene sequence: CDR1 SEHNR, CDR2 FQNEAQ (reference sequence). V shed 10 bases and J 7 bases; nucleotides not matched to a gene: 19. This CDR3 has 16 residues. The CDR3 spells CATTLGPRTGVFGYTF. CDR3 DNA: TGTGCCACCACACTAGGTCCTAGGACAGGGGTTTTTGGCTACACCTTC. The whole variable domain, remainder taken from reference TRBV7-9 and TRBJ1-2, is DTGVSQNPRHKITKRGQNVTFRCDPISEHNRLYWYRQTLGQGPEFLTYFQNEAQLEKSRLLSDRFSAERPKGSFSTLEIQRTEQGDSAMYLCATTLGPRTGVFGYTFGSGTRLTVV.

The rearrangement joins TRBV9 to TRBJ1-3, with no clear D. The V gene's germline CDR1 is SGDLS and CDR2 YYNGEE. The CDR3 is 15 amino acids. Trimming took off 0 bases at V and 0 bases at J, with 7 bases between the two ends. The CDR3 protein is CASSVAISSGNTIYF. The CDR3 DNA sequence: TGTGCCAGCAGCGTAGCGATTAGCTCTGGAAACACCATATATTTT.

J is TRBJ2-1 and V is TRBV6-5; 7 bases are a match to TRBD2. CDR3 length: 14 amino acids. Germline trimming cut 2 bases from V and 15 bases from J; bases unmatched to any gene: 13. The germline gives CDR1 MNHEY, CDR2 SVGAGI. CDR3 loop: CASSYGLDKGRAFF. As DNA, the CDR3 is TGTGCCAGCAGTTACGGGCTCGATAAAGGGAGGGCGTTCTTC.

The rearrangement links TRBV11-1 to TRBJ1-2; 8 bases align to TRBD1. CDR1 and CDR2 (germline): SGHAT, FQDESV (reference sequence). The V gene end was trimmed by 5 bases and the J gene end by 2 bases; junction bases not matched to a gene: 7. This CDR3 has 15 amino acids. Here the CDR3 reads CASSTRTGMNYGYTF. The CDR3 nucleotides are TGTGCCAGCAGCACGAGGACAGGGATGAACTATGGCTACACCTTC.

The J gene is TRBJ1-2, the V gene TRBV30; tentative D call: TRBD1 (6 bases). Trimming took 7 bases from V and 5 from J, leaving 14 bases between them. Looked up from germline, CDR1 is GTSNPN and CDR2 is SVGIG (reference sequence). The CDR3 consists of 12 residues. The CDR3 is CASDRPSYGYTF. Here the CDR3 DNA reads TGTGCCTCCGACAGGCCTAGTTATGGCTACACCTTC.

The CDR3 nucleotides read TGTGCCAGCAGCCCCGGCGGGCTCGGAGGGGAGCAGTACTTC. Encoded protein: CASSPGGLGGEQYF. This chain joins TRBV2 and TRBJ2-7; maybe TRBD2 (6 bases). V was shortened by 6 bases and J by 7 bases, with 19 bases between the two germline ends. CDR3 size: 14 residues. Germline V gives CDR1 SNHLY, CDR2 FYNNEI.

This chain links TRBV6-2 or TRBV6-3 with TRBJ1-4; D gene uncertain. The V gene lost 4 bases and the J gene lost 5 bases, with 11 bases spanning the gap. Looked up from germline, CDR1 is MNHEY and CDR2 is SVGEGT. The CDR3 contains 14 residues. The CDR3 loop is CASSSEEQNEKLFF. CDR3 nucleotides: TGTGCCAGCAGTTCGGAGGAACAGAATGAAAAACTGTTTTTT.